This is a list of T cell receptor beta chains from one sample in a study of blood T cell repertoires in COVID-19. Generated by immunoSEQ multiplex PCR, the TCRdb table keeps only in-frame clones and is missing some. The sample lists around 220,000 clones; approximately 81% were seen once. Sequencing was done on a sample of peripheral blood. These receptors all stem from a woman of 80 years or more with acute or convalescent COVID-19. Each CDR3 is given with its conserved first and last residue. Fields, in order: V gene, CDR3 protein.

V gene: TRBV5-1; CDR3 protein: CASSLTSSYNEQFF
V gene: TRBV5-1; CDR3 protein: CATRLAAEDTQYF
V gene: TRBV6-5; CDR3 protein: CASSRGQAGETQYF
V gene: TRBV7-8; CDR3 protein: CASSLAPAGNNQPQHF
V gene: TRBV4-3; CDR3 protein: CASSQDWGQGTEAFF
V gene: TRBV7-3; CDR3 protein: CASSLIGGREGTDTQYF
V gene: TRBV6-2/TRBV6-3; CDR3 protein: CASSYSGSGELFF
V gene: TRBV7-2; CDR3 protein: CASSLRTGGLGSNQPQHF
V gene: TRBV19; CDR3 protein: CASSIGGSSYEQYF
V gene: TRBV7-2; CDR3 protein: CASSLDTPNYGYTF
V gene: TRBV28; CDR3 protein: CASLGGPSSPLHF
V gene: TRBV5-1; CDR3 protein: CASSPPTSGASTDTQYF
V gene: TRBV10-1; CDR3 protein: CASSGDRVLQYF
V gene: TRBV14; CDR3 protein: CASSPSLNQPQHF
V gene: TRBV19; CDR3 protein: CASSPRGIKNEKLFF
V gene: TRBV9; CDR3 protein: CASSPGLEFTGELFF
V gene: TRBV30; CDR3 protein: CASRQGEGYTF
V gene: TRBV19; CDR3 protein: CASSIDLLVRDTQYF
V gene: TRBV9; CDR3 protein: CASSAHSGTSGSDTQYF
V gene: TRBV5-8; CDR3 protein: CASSSRFTGSQETQYF
V gene: TRBV4-1; CDR3 protein: CASSQDQGSLAGGLSETQYF
V gene: TRBV29-1; CDR3 protein: CSVALAGGISDTQYF
V gene: TRBV7-8; CDR3 protein: CASSPGDTSGRAEGFRRFSEQYF
V gene: TRBV11-3; CDR3 protein: CASSIRTSGTDTQYF
V gene: TRBV29-1; CDR3 protein: CSGESDSEAFF
V gene: TRBV27; CDR3 protein: CASSSAGGSYEQYF
V gene: TRBV27; CDR3 protein: CASSLSAIAGVGEQFF
V gene: TRBV7-3; CDR3 protein: CASSSTGTQAFF
V gene: TRBV9; CDR3 protein: CASSVQITDEQYF
V gene: TRBV15; CDR3 protein: CATSRDGPGYNEQFF
V gene: TRBV18; CDR3 protein: CASSPPLQGADTGELFF
V gene: TRBV11-2; CDR3 protein: CASSFLGAGGGEKLFF
V gene: TRBV6-5; CDR3 protein: CASSLTGVYNSPLHF
V gene: TRBV2; CDR3 protein: CASRYRSLYGYTF
V gene: TRBV29-1; CDR3 protein: CSVWSGSGAFF
V gene: TRBV9; CDR3 protein: CASSVGLASGNTIYF
V gene: TRBV5-6; CDR3 protein: CASSDLQGAQTDTQYF
V gene: TRBV5-1; CDR3 protein: CASNHRGGETQYF
V gene: TRBV6-2/TRBV6-3; CDR3 protein: CASSITVTEAFF
V gene: TRBV19; CDR3 protein: CATIGQGGPGSGNTIYF
V gene: TRBV19; CDR3 protein: CASRSTGGRVASEAFF
V gene: TRBV30; CDR3 protein: CAWSGGAATNEKLFF
V gene: TRBV19; CDR3 protein: CASSPQGGRQPQHF
V gene: TRBV5-1; CDR3 protein: CASSLASQETQYF
V gene: TRBV27; CDR3 protein: CASSPQGGSSEQFF
V gene: TRBV18; CDR3 protein: CASSQLAGVEQYF